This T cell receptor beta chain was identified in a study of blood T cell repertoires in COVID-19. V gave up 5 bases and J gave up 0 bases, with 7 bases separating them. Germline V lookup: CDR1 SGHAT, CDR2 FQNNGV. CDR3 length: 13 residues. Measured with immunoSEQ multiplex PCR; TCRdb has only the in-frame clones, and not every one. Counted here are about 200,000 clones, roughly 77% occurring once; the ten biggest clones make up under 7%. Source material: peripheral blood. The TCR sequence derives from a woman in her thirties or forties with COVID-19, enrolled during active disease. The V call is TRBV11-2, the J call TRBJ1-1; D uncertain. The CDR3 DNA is TGTGCCAGCAGCAAGACATTGAACACTGAAGCTTTCTTT. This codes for CASSKTLNTEAFF.